This TCR beta chain was profiled in a study of T cell repertoires in ileal Crohn's disease. Whole-study context: About half of patients got postoperative therapy: approximately twelve thiopurines, some 19 anti-TNF.

Profiling relied on immunoSEQ multiplex PCR, and the TCRdb table lists in-frame clones only, not all of them. This sample has 30,000 to 35,000 clones, with roughly 77% found just once. Germline assignment: CDR1 MNHNS and CDR2 SASEGT. The CDR3 spans 14 residues. Specimen: ileal tissue. The sequence was collected from an adult with Crohn's disease. The J gene is TRBJ2-5, the V gene TRBV6-1; D is perhaps TRBD2 (6 bases). The tail of the sequence fits TRBJ2-7 better, so the J call may be wrong. The CDR3, as DNA: TGTGCCAGCAGACAGCAGGGAGGCTCCTACGAGCAGTACTTC. Its protein product is CASRQQGGSYEQYF.